This T cell receptor beta chain was identified during a study of OX40 agonist ivuxolimab in advanced cancers. Study in general: Melanoma, hepatocellular carcinoma, head and neck or renal cell cancer occurred in dose-escalation patients. Study-wide points: CD8+ T cells showed, on average, more clonal expansion than CD4+ cells.

TCRdb's table, derived via immunoSEQ multiplex PCR, lists solely in-frame clones and lacks some. The sample carries tens of thousands of clones, roughly 82% recorded once. Concerning this clone itself: Its antigen is undetermined.

The source material was CD4+ or CD8+ T cells sorted from blood, sampled in a trial of the OX40 agonist ivuxolimab. The clonotype originates from an adult with an advanced solid tumor such as melanoma, head and neck, liver or kidney cancer.

The CDR3 coding sequence is TGTGCCAGCAGGGCCGGGACTAGTTACACCGGGGAGCTGTTTTTT. Translation: CASRAGTSYTGELFF. The chain is built from TRBV6-5 and TRBJ2-2; TRBD2 matches at 8 bases. In germline, CDR1 is MNHEY, CDR2 SVGAGI. The CDR3 extends over 15 amino acids. Unmatched junction bases numbered 6, after V lost 6 bases and J lost 3 bases.